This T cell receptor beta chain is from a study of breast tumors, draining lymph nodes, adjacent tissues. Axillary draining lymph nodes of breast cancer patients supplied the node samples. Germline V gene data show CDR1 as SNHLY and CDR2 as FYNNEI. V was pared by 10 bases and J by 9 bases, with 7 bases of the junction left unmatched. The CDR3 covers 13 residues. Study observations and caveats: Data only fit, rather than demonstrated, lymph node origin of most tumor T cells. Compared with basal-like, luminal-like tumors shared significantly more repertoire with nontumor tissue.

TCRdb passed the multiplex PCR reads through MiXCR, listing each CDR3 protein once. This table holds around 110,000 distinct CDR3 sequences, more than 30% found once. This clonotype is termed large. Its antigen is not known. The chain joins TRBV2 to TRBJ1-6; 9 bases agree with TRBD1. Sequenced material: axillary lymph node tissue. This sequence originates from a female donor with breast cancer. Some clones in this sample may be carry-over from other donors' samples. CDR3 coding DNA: TGTGCCACCGACGGGACAGGGAGTTCACCCCTCCACTTT. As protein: CATDGTGSSPLHF.